This T cell receptor (beta chain) derives from a study of response to subunit inactivated influenza vaccine. TCRdb independently ran MiXCR on the RT-PCR reads; one entry per CDR3 protein. Found here are some 570,000 distinct CDR3 sequences, about 11% of them singletons; the top ten hold roughly 11%. In its sample, this clonotype was seen a few times. The ends lost 0 bases at V and 3 bases at J; junction bases unmatched: 6. The CDR3 contains 17 residues. Per germline, CDR1 LNHNV and CDR2 YYDKDF (reference sequence). The same data also contributed to another study, on T cells expressing NK-cell markers. From that study: Researchers built TCR beta cDNA using 5'RACE template switching with UMIs. It was from sorted CD3+CD56+NKG2C+, CD3+CD56+NKG2C- and CD3+CD56-NKG2C+ T cells that TCR beta repertoires came. Seven sequenced donors out of eight were HCMV-seropositive, one seronegative. The authors restricted sorting to alpha-beta TCR T cells with an anti-gamma-delta TCR antibody in several experiments.

The chain recombines TRBV15 with TRBJ2-7, with 12 bases that match TRBD2. Source: PBMCs from blood, taken on the day of vaccination. The receptor's source is a man aged 50 to 59 who received an inactivated influenza vaccine. In DNA, the CDR3 is TGTGCCACCAGCAGAGAAGCAAGGACTAGCGGGAACTACGAGCAGTACTTC. This translates into CATSREARTSGNYEQYF.